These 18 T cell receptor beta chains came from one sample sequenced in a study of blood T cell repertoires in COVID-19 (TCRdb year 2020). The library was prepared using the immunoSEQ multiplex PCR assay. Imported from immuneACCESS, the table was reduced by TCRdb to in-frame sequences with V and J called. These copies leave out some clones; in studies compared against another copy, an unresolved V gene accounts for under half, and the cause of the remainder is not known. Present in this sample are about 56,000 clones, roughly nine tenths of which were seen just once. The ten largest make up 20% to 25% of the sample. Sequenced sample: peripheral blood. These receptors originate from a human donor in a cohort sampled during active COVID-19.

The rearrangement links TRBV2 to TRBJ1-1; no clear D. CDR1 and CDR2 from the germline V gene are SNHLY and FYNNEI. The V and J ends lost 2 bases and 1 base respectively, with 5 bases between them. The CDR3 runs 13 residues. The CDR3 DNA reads TGTGCCAGCAGTGAACGGTCGAACACTGAAGCTTTCTTT. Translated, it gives CASSERSNTEAFF.

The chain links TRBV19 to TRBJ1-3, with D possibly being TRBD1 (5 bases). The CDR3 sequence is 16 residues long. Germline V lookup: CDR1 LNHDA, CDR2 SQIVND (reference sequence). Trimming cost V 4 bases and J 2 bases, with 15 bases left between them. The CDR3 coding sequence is TGTGCCAGTAGTAGGGGGGATTGGGGCGCTGGAAACACCATATATTTT. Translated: CASSRGDWGAGNTIYF.

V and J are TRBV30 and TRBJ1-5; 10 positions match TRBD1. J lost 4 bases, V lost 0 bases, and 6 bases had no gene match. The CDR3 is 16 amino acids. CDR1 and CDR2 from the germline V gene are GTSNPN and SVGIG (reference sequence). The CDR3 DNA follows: TGTGCCTGGAGTGTTTGGGACAGGGGTGGGAATCAGCCCCAGCATTTT. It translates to CAWSVWDRGGNQPQHF.

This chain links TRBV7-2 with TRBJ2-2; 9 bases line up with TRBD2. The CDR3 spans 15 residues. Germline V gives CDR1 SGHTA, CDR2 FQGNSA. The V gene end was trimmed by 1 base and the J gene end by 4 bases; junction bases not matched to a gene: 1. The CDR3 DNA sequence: TGTGCCAGCAGCTTAGTAGCGGGGGTCACCGGGGAGCTGTTTTTT. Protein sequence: CASSLVAGVTGELFF.

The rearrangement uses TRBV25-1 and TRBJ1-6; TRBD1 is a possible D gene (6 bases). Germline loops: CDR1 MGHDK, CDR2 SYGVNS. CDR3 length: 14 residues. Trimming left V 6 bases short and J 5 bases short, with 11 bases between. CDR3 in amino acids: CASRGGTDNSPLHF. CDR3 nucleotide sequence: TGTGCCAGCAGAGGGGGAACGGATAATTCACCCCTCCACTTT.

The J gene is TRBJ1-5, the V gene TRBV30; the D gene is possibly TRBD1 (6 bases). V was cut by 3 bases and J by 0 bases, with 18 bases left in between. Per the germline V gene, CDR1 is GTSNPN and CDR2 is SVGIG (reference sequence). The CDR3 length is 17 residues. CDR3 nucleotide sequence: TGTGCCTGGAGACGCCAGGGGAGCGAGTATAGCAATCAGCCCCAGCATTTT. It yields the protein CAWRRQGSEYSNQPQHF.

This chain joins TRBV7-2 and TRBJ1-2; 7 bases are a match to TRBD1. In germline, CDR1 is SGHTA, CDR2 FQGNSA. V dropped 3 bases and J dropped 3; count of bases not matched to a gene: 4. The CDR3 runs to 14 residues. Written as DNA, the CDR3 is TGTGCCAGCAGCTTGCAGACAGGGTACTATGGCTACACCTTC. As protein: CASSLQTGYYGYTF.

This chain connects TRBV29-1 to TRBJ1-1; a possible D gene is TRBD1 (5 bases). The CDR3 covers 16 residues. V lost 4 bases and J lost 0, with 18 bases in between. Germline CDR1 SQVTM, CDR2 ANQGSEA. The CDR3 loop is CSVAGTLTFMNTEAFF. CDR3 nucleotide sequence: TGCAGCGTTGCCGGGACTCTCACCTTCATGAACACTGAAGCTTTCTTT.

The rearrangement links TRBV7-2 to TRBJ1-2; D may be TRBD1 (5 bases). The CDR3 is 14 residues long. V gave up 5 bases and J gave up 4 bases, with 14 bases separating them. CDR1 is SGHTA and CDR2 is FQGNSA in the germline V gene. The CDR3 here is CASSKTDTRYGYTF. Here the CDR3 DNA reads TGTGCCAGCAGCAAGACAGACACCCGCTATGGCTACACCTTC.

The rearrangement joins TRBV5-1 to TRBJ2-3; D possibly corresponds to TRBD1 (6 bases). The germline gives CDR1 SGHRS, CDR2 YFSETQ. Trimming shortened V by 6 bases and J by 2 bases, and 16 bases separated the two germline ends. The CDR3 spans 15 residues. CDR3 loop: CASTPGDTTTDTQYF. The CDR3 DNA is TGCGCCAGCACCCCCGGGGACACCACCACAGATACGCAGTATTTT.

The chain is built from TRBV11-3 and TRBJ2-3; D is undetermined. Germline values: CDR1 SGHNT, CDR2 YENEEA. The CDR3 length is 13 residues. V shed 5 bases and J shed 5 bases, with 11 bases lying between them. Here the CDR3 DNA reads TGTGCCAGCAGCGTTCGCCGCGGAGATACGCAGTATTTT. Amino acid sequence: CASSVRRGDTQYF.

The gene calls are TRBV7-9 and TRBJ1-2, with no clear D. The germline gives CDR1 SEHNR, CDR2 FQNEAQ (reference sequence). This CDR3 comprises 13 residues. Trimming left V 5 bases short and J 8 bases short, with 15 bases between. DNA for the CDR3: TGTGCCAGCAGCGGGGAGTCGGGATCCGGCTACACCTTC. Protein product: CASSGESGSGYTF.

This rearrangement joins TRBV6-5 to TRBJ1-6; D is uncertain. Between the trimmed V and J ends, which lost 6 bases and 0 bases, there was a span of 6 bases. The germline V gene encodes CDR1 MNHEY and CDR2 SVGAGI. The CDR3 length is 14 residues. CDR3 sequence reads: CASSPGSYNSPLHF. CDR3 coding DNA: TGTGCCAGCAGCCCGGGCTCCTATAATTCACCCCTCCACTTT.

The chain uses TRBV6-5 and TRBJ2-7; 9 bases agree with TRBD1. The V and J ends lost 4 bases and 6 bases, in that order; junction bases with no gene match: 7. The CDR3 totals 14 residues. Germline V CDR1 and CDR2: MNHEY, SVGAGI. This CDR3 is CASSFTGQGGEQYF. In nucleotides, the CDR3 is TGTGCCAGCAGTTTCACGGGACAGGGCGGCGAGCAGTACTTC.

CDR3 DNA sequence: TGTGCCAGCAGCCAAGAAGGACAGCGTTTTAATTCACCCCTCCACTTT. Translating it yields CASSQEGQRFNSPLHF. The chain couples TRBV4-2 to TRBJ1-6, with D perhaps matching TRBD1 (6 bases). Germline CDR1 LGHNA, CDR2 YNFKEQ. V gave up 0 bases and J gave up 6 bases, with 12 bases separating them. The CDR3 consists of 16 residues.

CDR3 sequence: CASSQDRGTGLNQPQHF. In DNA, the CDR3 is TGTGCCAGCAGCCAAGACCGGGGGACAGGGCTGAATCAGCCCCAGCATTTT. The chain joins TRBV4-2 to TRBJ1-5; 9 bases are shared with TRBD1. Trimming cost V 0 bases and J 4 bases; bases outside gene matches: 7. The CDR3 covers 17 residues. Germline V lookup: CDR1 LGHNA, CDR2 YNFKEQ.

The DNA of the CDR3 is TGTGCCTGGAACGGACCCTGGACTAGCGCTTACAATACGCAGTATTTT. It is translated as CAWNGPWTSAYNTQYF. The chain joins TRBV30 to TRBJ2-3; 9 nucleotides agree with TRBD2. The V gene end was trimmed by 4 bases and the J gene end by 7 bases; junction bases not matched to a gene: 15. CDR3 length: 16 residues. CDR1 is GTSNPN and CDR2 is SVGIG in the germline V gene (reference sequence).

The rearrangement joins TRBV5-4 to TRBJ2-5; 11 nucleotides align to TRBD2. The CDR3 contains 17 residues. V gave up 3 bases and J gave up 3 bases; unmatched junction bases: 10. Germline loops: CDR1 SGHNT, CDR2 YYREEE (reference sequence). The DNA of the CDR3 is TGTGCCAGCAGCTCCACTAACAGACTAGCGGGGAAAGAGACCCAGTACTTC. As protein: CASSSTNRLAGKETQYF.